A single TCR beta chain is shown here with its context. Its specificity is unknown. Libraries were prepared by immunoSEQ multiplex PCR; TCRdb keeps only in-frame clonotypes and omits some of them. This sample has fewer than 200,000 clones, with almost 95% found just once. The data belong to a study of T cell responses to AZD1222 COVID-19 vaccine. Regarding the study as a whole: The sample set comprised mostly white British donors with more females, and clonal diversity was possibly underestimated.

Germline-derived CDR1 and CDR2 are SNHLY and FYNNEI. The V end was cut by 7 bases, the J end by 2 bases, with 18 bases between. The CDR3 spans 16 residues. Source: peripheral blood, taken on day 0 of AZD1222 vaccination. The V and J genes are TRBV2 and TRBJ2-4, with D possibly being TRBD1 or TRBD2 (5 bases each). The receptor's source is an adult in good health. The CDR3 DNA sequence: TGTGCCAGCACCGCCGCAGGGAGTTCGTCCAAAAACATTCAGTACTTC. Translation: CASTAAGSSSKNIQYF.